This paragraph covers one T cell receptor beta chain sequence. Antigen specificity is unknown. These data are taken from a study of CD8 T cells in ankylosing spondylitis. Study results and caveats: In ankylosing spondylitis blood, a motif of roughly 8 highly homologous TCR beta variants appeared characteristic.

TCRdb re-derived calls from the 5' RACE reads in MiXCR, one entry per CDR3 protein. The sample records 300,000 to 350,000 distinct CDR3 sequences, roughly 20% being singletons. The origin of this receptor is a female donor with ankylosing spondylitis or in good health (not recorded which). The sample taken for sequencing was blood, either unsorted or a sorted T cell fraction (not recorded which).

The chain's CDR3 is CASSPANEQYF. Written as DNA, the CDR3 is TGTGCCAGCAGCCCTGCGAACGAGCAGTACTTC. V is TRBV7-9 and J is TRBJ2-7, with D unresolved. The CDR3 contains 11 residues. Trimming removed 5 bases from V and 5 bases from J, with 7 bases in between. Germline V gene data show CDR1 as SEHNR and CDR2 as FQNEAQ (reference sequence).